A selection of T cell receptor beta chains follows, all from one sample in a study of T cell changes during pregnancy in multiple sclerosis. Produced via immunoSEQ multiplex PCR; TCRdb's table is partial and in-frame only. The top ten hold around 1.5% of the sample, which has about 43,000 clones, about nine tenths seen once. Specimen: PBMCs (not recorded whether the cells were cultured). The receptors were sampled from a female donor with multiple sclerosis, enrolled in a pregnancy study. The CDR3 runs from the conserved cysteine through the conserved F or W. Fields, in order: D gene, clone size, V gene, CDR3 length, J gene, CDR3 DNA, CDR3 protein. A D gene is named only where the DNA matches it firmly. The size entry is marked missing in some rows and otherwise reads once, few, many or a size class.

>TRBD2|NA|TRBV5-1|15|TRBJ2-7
TGCGCCAGCAGCCGTCAGGGCGGGAGCTCCTACGAGCAGTACTTC
CASSRQGGSSYEQYF
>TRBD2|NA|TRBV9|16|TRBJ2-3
TGTGCCAGCACCGACCGAGCGGGACTTGGCACAGATACGCAGTATTTT
CASTDRAGLGTDTQYF
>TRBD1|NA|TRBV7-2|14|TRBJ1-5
TGTGCCAGCAGCTTACGGACAGGGAATCAGCCCCAGCATTTT
CASSLRTGNQPQHF
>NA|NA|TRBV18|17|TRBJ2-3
TGTGCCAGCTCACCAAAAGAGGGGATACGAGGCACAGATACGCAGTATTTT
CASSPKEGIRGTDTQYF
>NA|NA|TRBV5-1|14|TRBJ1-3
TGCGCCAGCAGCCCCTCAGGGTCTGGAAACACCATATATTTT
CASSPSGSGNTIYF
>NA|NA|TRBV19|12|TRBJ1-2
TGTGCCAGTAGTATGGCAGGGCGCGGCTACACCTTC
CASSMAGRGYTF
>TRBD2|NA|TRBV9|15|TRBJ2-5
TGTGCCAGCAGCGTAGCCCCTAGCGGACAAGAGACCCAGTACTTC
CASSVAPSGQETQYF
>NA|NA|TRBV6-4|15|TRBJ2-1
TGTGCCAGCAGTGAAAAACAGGGAGGGGGCAATGAGCAGTTCTTC
CASSEKQGGGNEQFF
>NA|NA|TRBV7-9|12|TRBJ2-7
TGTGCCAGCAGCTTAGCAGTGTACGAGCAGTACTTC
CASSLAVYEQYF
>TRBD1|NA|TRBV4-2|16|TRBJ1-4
TGTGCCAGCAGCCAAAACCGACAGGGTGGCGGTGAAAAACTGTTTTTT
CASSQNRQGGGEKLFF
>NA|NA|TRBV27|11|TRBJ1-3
TGTGCCAGCAGGAGGGGAAACACCATATATTTT
CASRRGNTIYF
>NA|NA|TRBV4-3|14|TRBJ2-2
TGCGCCAGCAGCCAACAGTACCCTATGGGGGAGCTGTTTTTT
CASSQQYPMGELFF
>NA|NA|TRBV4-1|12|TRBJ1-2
TGCGCCAGCAGCCAGATCAGTAGTGACTACACCTTC
CASSQISSDYTF
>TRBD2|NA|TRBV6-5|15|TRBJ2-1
TGTGCCAGCAGTTACTCCCTAGCGGCGTACAATGAGCAGTTCTTC
CASSYSLAAYNEQFF
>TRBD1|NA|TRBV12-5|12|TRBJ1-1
TGTGCTAGTGGTCTCCCACAGGGGGAAGCTTTCTTT
CASGLPQGEAFF
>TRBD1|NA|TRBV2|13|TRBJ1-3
TGTGCCAGCGGACAGGGGGCTGGAAACACCATATATTTT
CASGQGAGNTIYF
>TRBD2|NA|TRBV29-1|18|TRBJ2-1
TGCAGCGTTGATTTCTCCGGGGCTAGCGGGAGCCCCTACAATGAGCAGTTCTTC
CSVDFSGASGSPYNEQFF
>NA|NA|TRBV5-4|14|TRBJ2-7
TGTGCCAGCAGCCGAAAGGACGGACCCTACGAGCAGTACTTC
CASSRKDGPYEQYF
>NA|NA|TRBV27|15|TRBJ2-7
TGTGCCAGCAGTTTAATAGGCGGGGCGGCCTACGAGCAGTACTTC
CASSLIGGAAYEQYF
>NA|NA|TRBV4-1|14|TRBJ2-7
TGCGCCAGCAGCTCACAGCGGAGCTCCTACGAGCAGTACTTC
CASSSQRSSYEQYF
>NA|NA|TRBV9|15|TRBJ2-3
TGTGCCAGCAGCGTAGGTGGCGGATACACAGATACGCAGTATTTT
CASSVGGGYTDTQYF
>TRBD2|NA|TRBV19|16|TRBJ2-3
TGTGCCAGTAGGATGAGAAGCGGGAGCGTTCCAGATACGCAGTATTTT
CASRMRSGSVPDTQYF
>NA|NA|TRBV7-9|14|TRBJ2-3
TGTGCCAGCAGCCCGGAGGCCTCCACAGATACGCAGTATTTT
CASSPEASTDTQYF
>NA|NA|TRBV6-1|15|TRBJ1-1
TGTGCCATCCAGAGCACCCATCAGAAGAACACTGAAGCTTTCTTT
CAIQSTHQKNTEAFF
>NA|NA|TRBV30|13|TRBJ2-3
TGTGCCTGGAGTGTGGGGGCGGGAGATACGCAGTATTTT
CAWSVGAGDTQYF
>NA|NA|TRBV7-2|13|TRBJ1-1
TGTGCCAGCAGCTCAGGGATGAACACTGAAGCTTTCTTT
CASSSGMNTEAFF
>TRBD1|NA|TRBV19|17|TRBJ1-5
TGTGCCAGTAGTATGGAGACAGGGTCGTTTGGGAGTCAGCCCCAGCATTTT
CASSMETGSFGSQPQHF
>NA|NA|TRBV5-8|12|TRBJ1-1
TGTGCCAGCAGCTTGGGGGTGAGAGAAGCTTTCTTT
CASSLGVREAFF
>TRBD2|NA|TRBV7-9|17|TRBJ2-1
TGTGCCAGCAGCACCTGGACTAGCGGAGGTGGTTACAATGAGCAGTTCTTC
CASSTWTSGGGYNEQFF
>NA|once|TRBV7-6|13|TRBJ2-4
TGTGCCAGCAGCTTAGGGGAGGAGGACATTCAGTACTTC
CASSLGEEDIQYF
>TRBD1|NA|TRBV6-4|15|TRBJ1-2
TGTGCCAGCAGTCAGGGGGGTACGTGGAACTATGGCTACACCTTC
CASSQGGTWNYGYTF
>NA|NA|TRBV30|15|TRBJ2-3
TGTGCCTGGAGTCCACATGGGACTAGCACAGATACGCAGTATTTT
CAWSPHGTSTDTQYF
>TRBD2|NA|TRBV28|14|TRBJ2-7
TGTGCCAGCAGGACGGGAGGCCCCCCCTACGAGCAGTACTTC
CASRTGGPPYEQYF
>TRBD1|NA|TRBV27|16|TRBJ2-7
TGTGCCAGCAGCCGGAACCCGGGTCCAGGGGGCTACGAGCAGTACTTC
CASSRNPGPGGYEQYF
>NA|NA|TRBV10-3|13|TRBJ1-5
TGTGCCATCACTACCGACCCAGGGCGGCCCCAGCATTTT
CAITTDPGRPQHF
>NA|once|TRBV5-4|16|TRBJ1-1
TGTGCCAGCAGCTTGGGCAGCTCAATAGGGGGCACTGAAGCTTTCTTT
CASSLGSSIGGTEAFF
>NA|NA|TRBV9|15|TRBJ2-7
TGTGCCAGCAGCGTAAGGGGTTCGAGCTCCTACGAGCAGTACTTC
CASSVRGSSSYEQYF
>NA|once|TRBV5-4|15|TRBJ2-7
TGTGCCAGCAGCCCTAGGCAAGGGGCAAGCTACGAGCAGTACTTC
CASSPRQGASYEQYF
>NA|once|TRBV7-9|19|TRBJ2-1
TGTGCCAGCAGCTGTCCACGGGAGTCATCCCCCCGCTCCTACAATGAGCAGTTCTTC
CASSCPRESSPRSYNEQFF